This record looks at one T cell receptor beta chain sequence and its context. Methods used by the authors: Nucleated cell counts were estimated from reference gene primer amplification. TCRdb's copy holds only in-frame clones and misses some; the assay was immunoSEQ multiplex PCR. V and J calls and clone size are those listed in that table; D and trimming were worked out from the DNA. The table shows 200,000 to 300,000 clones, with 80% to 90% occurring only once. This sample was taken from a study of blood T cell repertoires in COVID-19. About the study: Acute-phase and convalescent COVID-19 samples originated in the United States, Italy and Spain. In each case, the material was cDNA or gDNA derived from T cells, B-cell-depleted T cells, or PBMCs.

The CDR3 extends over 15 amino acids. Germline V CDR1 and CDR2: SGHRS, YFSETQ. V gave up 4 bases and J gave up 5 bases; unmatched junction bases: 4. Sequencing was performed on peripheral blood. The chain couples TRBV5-1 to TRBJ1-6, with 9 bases identical to TRBD1. This receptor was taken from a woman aged 40-49 years with acute or convalescent COVID-19. CDR3 in DNA: TGCGCCAGCAGCCTTAGGACAGGGGATAATTCACCCCTCCACTTT. This gives the protein CASSLRTGDNSPLHF.